The 21 T cell receptor beta chains below all came from one sample that was sequenced in a study of early T cells in non-severe SARS-CoV-2 infection. TCRdb recomputed calls from the 5' RACE reads with MiXCR, one row per CDR3 protein. This table has about 49,000 distinct CDR3 sequences, 12% appearing once. Sequenced: whole blood. These receptors all stem from an adult who was a healthcare worker with PCR-confirmed SARS-CoV-2 infection or an uninfected control (not recorded which).

This clonotype was counted only a few times. CDR3 region: CASSLTIGQQYEQYF. CDR3 coding DNA: TGCGCCAGCAGCTTGACGATCGGACAGCAATACGAGCAGTACTTC. The chain couples TRBV5-1 to TRBJ2-7, with a weak D call TRBD1 (6 bases). The V end lost 1 base, the J end lost 4 bases, and 15 bases lay between the germline ends. This CDR3 spans 15 amino acids. CDR1 and CDR2 from the germline V gene are SGHRS and YFSETQ.

This clonotype has at least ten counts. This sequence joins TRBV29-1 and TRBJ1-1; D call uncertain. Between the trimmed V and J ends, which lost 7 bases and 4 bases, there was a span of 7 bases. The CDR3 has 10 residues. Germline V gene lookup returns CDR1 SQVTM and CDR2 ANQGSEA. CDR3 protein: CSAWGTEAFF. For the CDR3, the DNA is TGCAGCGCCTGGGGCACTGAAGCTTTCTTT.

The CDR3 loop is CAAGEATLAEQYF. The DNA for the CDR3 is TGTGCCGCGGGCGAGGCCACGCTGGCCGAGCAGTACTTC. The chain couples TRBV27 to TRBJ2-7, with TRBD2 as a possible D gene (5 bases). CDR1 is MNHEY, CDR2 SMNVEV, per germline (reference sequence). Trimming took 11 bases from V and 6 from J, leaving 20 bases between them. The CDR3 extends over 13 amino acids.

V is TRBV10-3 and J is TRBJ2-1; the D gene is possibly TRBD2 (5 bases). The CDR3 loop spans 13 amino acids. The V and J ends lost 11 bases and 8 bases respectively, with 19 bases between them. Germline CDR1 reads ENHRY; CDR2 reads SYGVKD. CDR3 loop: CAASLGSGDEQFF. Here the CDR3 DNA reads TGTGCCGCATCTTTGGGCAGCGGCGATGAGCAGTTCTTC.

This clonotype showed up many times. This chain links TRBV6-5 with TRBJ2-7, with TRBD2 matching 8 bases. There are 14 residues in the CDR3. V lost 6 bases, J lost 2 bases, and 6 bases stayed unmatched. Germline V lookup: CDR1 MNHEY, CDR2 SVGAGI. CDR3 loop: CASSPGRGAYEQYF. The CDR3 DNA sequence: TGTGCCAGCAGCCCTGGGCGGGGGGCCTACGAGCAGTACTTC.

The chain carries TRBV28 and TRBJ2-5; D gene uncertain. Trimming took off 3 bases at V and 2 bases at J, with 10 bases between the two ends. The CDR3 covers 14 residues. CDR1 and CDR2 (germline): MDHEN, SYDVKM. The CDR3 spells CASSFNYRQETQYF. DNA of the CDR3: TGTGCCAGCAGTTTTAACTACCGACAAGAGACCCAGTACTTC.

This clonotype was found many times. V and J are TRBV7-9 and TRBJ2-3; 11 bases map to TRBD2. The CDR3 spans 18 residues. Unmatched junction bases numbered 14, after V lost 4 bases and J lost 5 bases. Germline CDR1 and CDR2: SEHNR and FQNEAQ (reference sequence). Here the CDR3 DNA reads TGTGCCAGCAGCTCCCCCGTTGGTAGCGGGAGGGCCGGAGATACGCAGTATTTT. It is translated as CASSSPVGSGRAGDTQYF.

The V and J genes are TRBV29-1 and TRBJ1-2; no definite D call. This CDR3 has 12 amino acids. V gave up 4 bases and J gave up 8 bases, with 14 bases separating them. From germline, CDR1 is SQVTM and CDR2 ANQGSEA. CDR3 residues: CSVATLRSGYTF. The DNA for the CDR3 is TGCAGCGTTGCTACACTCCGGTCGGGCTACACCTTC.

This clonotype came up a few times. The chain combines TRBV14 with TRBJ2-1; D remains ambiguous. The CDR3 length is 15 residues. The germline V gene encodes CDR1 SGHDN and CDR2 FVKESK. V was trimmed by 5 bases and J by 0 bases, leaving 11 bases between them. CDR3 sequence: CASSSTSGSYNEQFF. CDR3 DNA: TGTGCCAGCAGCTCTACGTCGGGCTCCTACAATGAGCAGTTCTTC.

This clonotype was counted many times. V is TRBV20-1 and J is TRBJ2-7; 7 bases are a match to TRBD1. The junction had 5 bases not matched to a gene; V was cut back by 5 bases and J by 1 base. CDR3 size: 13 residues. The germline V gene has CDR1 DFQATT and CDR2 SNEGSKA (reference sequence). The chain's CDR3 is CSAEDRKSYEQYF. The DNA for the CDR3 is TGCAGTGCTGAGGACAGGAAATCCTACGAGCAGTACTTC.

The chain joins TRBV11-2 to TRBJ1-2, with D perhaps TRBD1 (6 bases). The germline V and J ends were trimmed by 0 bases and 4 bases, with 9 bases remaining between them. The CDR3 length is 14 residues. Germline V gene lookup returns CDR1 SGHAT and CDR2 FQNNGV. The CDR3 region has the DNA TGTGCCAGCAGCTTAGAGCCGACAGGCTATGGCTACACCTTC. Protein product: CASSLEPTGYGYTF.

Only a few counts were recorded for this clonotype. This chain uses TRBV20-1 with TRBJ1-3; D gene unclear. The CDR3 is 11 amino acids. Germline CDR1 and CDR2: DFQATT and SNEGSKA (reference sequence). V was trimmed by 5 bases and J by 4 bases, leaving 6 bases between them. The CDR3 region is CSADWGNTIYF. The CDR3 nucleotides read TGCAGTGCTGATTGGGGAAACACCATATATTTT.

The rearrangement links TRBV28 to TRBJ1-5; D might be TRBD1 (6 bases). CDR3 size: 14 residues. V shed 7 bases and J shed 5 bases, with 15 bases lying between them. CDR1 is MDHEN and CDR2 is SYDVKM in the germline V gene. CDR3 in DNA: TGTGCCAGCACCTGGGGCAGGGGTTATCAGCCCCAGCATTTT. This encodes CASTWGRGYQPQHF.

The table lists this clonotype with many counts. The V gene is TRBV20-1, the J gene TRBJ2-7, with D possibly being TRBD1 or TRBD2 (5 bases each). Germline CDR1 reads DFQATT; CDR2 reads SNEGSKA (reference sequence). The CDR3 runs 13 residues. V lost 3 bases, J lost 5 bases, and 14 bases lay in between. The CDR3 nucleotides are TGCAGTGCTAGTGGCCACGGGGCGAACGAGCAGTACTTC. This sequence encodes CSASGHGANEQYF.

For the CDR3, the DNA is TGTGCCAGCAGCCCGGATACGCAGTATTTT. The encoded protein is CASSPDTQYF. The chain employs TRBV12-3 or TRBV12-4 and TRBJ2-3; D not resolved. This CDR3 is 10 amino acids long. V was pared by 6 bases and J by 6 bases, with 4 bases between.

The chain employs TRBV28 and TRBJ2-7; D assignment may be TRBD1 or TRBD2 (6 bases each). The CDR3 length is 15 residues. Germline V gene data show CDR1 as MDHEN and CDR2 as SYDVKM. V was shortened by 6 bases and J by 3 bases, with 18 bases between the two germline ends. CDR3 DNA: TGTGCCAGCAGCCCACAGGTCGGGGGCCACTACGAGCAGTACTTC. This codes for CASSPQVGGHYEQYF.

There are many counts of this clonotype. The chain carries TRBV4-3 and TRBJ1-4, with D unresolved. This CDR3 has 16 amino acids. Trimming removed 0 bases at V and 8 bases at J, with 16 bases between. Germline V gives CDR1 LGHNA, CDR2 YSLEER. The CDR3 protein is CASSQELDLHEEKLFF. The CDR3 nucleotides are TGCGCCAGCAGCCAAGAACTGGATTTGCATGAGGAAAAACTGTTTTTT.

This chain joins TRBV7-2 and TRBJ2-1; unclear D gene. Germline V lookup: CDR1 SGHTA, CDR2 FQGNSA. The CDR3 is made up of 14 amino acids. Trimming removed 2 bases at V and 0 bases at J, with 5 bases between. In nucleotides, the CDR3 is TGTGCCAGCAGCTTACTCAGCTCCTACAATGAGCAGTTCTTC. Its protein product is CASSLLSSYNEQFF. Together with reference TRBV7-2 and TRBJ2-1, the CDR3 gives the full variable domain: GAGVSQSPSNKVTEKGKDVELRCDPISGHTALYWYRQSLGQGLEFLIYFQGNSAPDKSGLPSDRFSAERTGGSVSTLTIQRTQQEDSAVYLCASSLLSSYNEQFFGPGTRLTVL.

This clonotype was recorded at least ten times. The chain couples TRBV7-3 to TRBJ2-1; maybe TRBD2 (6 bases). CDR3 length equals 15 residues. Germline lookup yields CDR1 SGHTA and CDR2 FQGTGA. The germline V and J ends were trimmed by 2 bases and 2 bases, with 10 bases remaining between them. The CDR3 sequence is CASSLLGGAYNEQFF. For the CDR3, the DNA is TGTGCCAGCAGCTTACTGGGGGGAGCCTACAATGAGCAGTTCTTC. The full variable domain, rest sourced from reference TRBV7-3 and TRBJ2-1, is GAGVSQTPSNKVTEKGKYVELRCDPISGHTALYWYRQSLGQGPEFLIYFQGTGAADDSGLPNDRFFAVRPEGSVSTLKIQRTERGDSAVYLCASSLLGGAYNEQFFGPGTRLTVL.

This clonotype was recorded many times. This rearrangement joins TRBV27 to TRBJ2-7, with D possibly matching TRBD2 (6 bases). Germline CDR1 reads MNHEY; CDR2 reads SMNVEV (reference sequence). The CDR3 sequence is 14 residues long. Trimming took off 8 bases at V and 4 bases at J, with 18 bases between the two ends. The CDR3: CASARRGQDYEQYF. CDR3 bases: TGTGCCAGCGCCAGGCGGGGCCAGGATTACGAGCAGTACTTC.

This clonotype was seen many times. CDR3 amino acids: CASSPPGAGNTIYF. Written as DNA, the CDR3 is TGTGCCAGCAGTCCCCCGGGGGCTGGAAACACCATATATTTT. The J gene is TRBJ1-3, the V gene TRBV28, with D possibly TRBD1 on 5 matching bases. The germline V gene has CDR1 MDHEN and CDR2 SYDVKM. Trimming removed 5 bases at V and 2 bases at J, with 10 bases between. There are 14 residues in the CDR3. Full variable domain (rest looked up from reference TRBV28 and TRBJ1-3): DVKVTQSSRYLVKRTGEKVFLECVQDMDHENMFWYRQDPGLGLRLIYFSYDVKMKEKGDIPEGYSVSREKKERFSLILESASTNQTSMYLCASSPPGAGNTIYFGEGSWLTVV.